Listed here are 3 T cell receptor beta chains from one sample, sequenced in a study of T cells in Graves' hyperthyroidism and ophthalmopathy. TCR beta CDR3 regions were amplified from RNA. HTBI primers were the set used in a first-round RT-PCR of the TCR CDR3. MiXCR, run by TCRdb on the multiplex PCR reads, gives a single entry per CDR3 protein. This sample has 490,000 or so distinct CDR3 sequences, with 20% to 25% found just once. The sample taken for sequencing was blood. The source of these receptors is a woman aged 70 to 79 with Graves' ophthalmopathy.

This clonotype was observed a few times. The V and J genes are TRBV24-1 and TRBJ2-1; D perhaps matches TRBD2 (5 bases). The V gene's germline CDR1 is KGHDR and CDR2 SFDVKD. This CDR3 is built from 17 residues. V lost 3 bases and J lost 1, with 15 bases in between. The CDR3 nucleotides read TGTGCCACCAGTGATGGTACTAGGTGGGAGTCCTACAATGAGCAGTTCTTC. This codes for CATSDGTRWESYNEQFF.

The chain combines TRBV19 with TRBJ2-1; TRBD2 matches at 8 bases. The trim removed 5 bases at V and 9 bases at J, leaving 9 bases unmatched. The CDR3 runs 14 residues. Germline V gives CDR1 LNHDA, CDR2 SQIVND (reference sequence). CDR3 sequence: CASSRLAGSGEQFF. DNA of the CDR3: TGTGCCAGTAGTCGGCTAGCGGGCTCGGGTGAGCAGTTCTTC.

This CDR3 is CASSARTGMDSPLHF. The CDR3 region has the DNA TGTGCCAGCAGCGCTAGGACGGGGATGGATTCACCCCTCCACTTT. The rearrangement links TRBV3-1 to TRBJ1-6, with D unresolved. The CDR3 is 15 amino acids. The germline V gene has CDR1 LGHDT and CDR2 YNNKEL (reference sequence). V was pared by 5 bases and J by 8 bases, with 16 bases between.